This entry lists 17 T cell receptor beta chains sequenced from one sample in a study of post-analysis software for immune sequencing data. Study-level results: Included in a set of roughly five TRBV segments more frequent in patients than controls were TRBV5-6, TRBV5-1 and TRBV20-1.

The antigens for these receptors are not known. Unique molecular identifiers were present in the TCR beta cDNA libraries. TCRdb analysed the PCR reads with MiXCR anew, one entry per CDR3 protein. The sample has about 150,000 distinct CDR3 sequences; around 28% are singletons. Sequencing was carried out using blood. These receptors all come from a girl under 18 with multiple sclerosis.

The genes are TRBV20-1 and TRBJ2-7; no reliable D call. Germline lookup yields CDR1 DFQATT and CDR2 SNEGSKA (reference sequence). The CDR3 sequence is 15 residues long. Trimming shortened V by 0 bases and J by 3 bases, and 15 bases separated the two germline ends. CDR3 sequence: CSAREFLGRNYEQYF. The CDR3 DNA reads as TGCAGTGCTAGAGAGTTTTTGGGCAGAAACTACGAGCAGTACTTC.

Regarding this clonotype: A single base separates this from a much larger clone, so it may be a read error. The genes are TRBV29-1 and TRBJ1-2; a weak D match, TRBD1 (5 bases). Trimming cost V 7 bases and J 4 bases, with 19 bases left between them. Germline V lookup: CDR1 SQVTM, CDR2 ANQGSEA. This CDR3 is 14 amino acids long. The CDR3 region is CSDVRRGDTYGYTF. DNA of the CDR3: TGCAGCGATGTCAGGAGGGGTGACACCTATGGCTACACCTTC.

This clonotype has a count of ten or more. The chain carries TRBV5-1 and TRBJ2-5; TRBD1 matches 7 bases. V was pared by 4 bases and J by 1 base, with 4 bases of the junction left unmatched. This CDR3 is built from 14 residues. The germline gives CDR1 SGHRS, CDR2 YFSETQ. The CDR3 DNA follows: TGCGCCAGCAGCGTACGGGACAGCCAAGAGACCCAGTACTTC. It is translated as CASSVRDSQETQYF.

The table lists this clonotype with a few counts. This sequence joins TRBV9 and TRBJ1-1; D not certain. Germline V CDR1 and CDR2: SGDLS, YYNGEE. V was pared by 1 base and J by 4 bases, with 14 bases between. The CDR3 length is 15 residues. The CDR3 loop reads CASSVYGTRSTEAFF. As DNA, the CDR3 is TGTGCCAGCAGCGTATATGGCACCCGCAGCACTGAAGCTTTCTTT.

The rearrangement joins TRBV20-1 to TRBJ2-5, with 8 bases lining up with TRBD2. V was clipped by 0 bases and J by 4 bases; unmatched bases: 16. The CDR3 runs 18 residues. Germline V gene lookup returns CDR1 DFQATT and CDR2 SNEGSKA (reference sequence). As DNA, the CDR3 is TGCAGTGCTAGAGATCAGGGACTAGTGGGAGTTGGAGGAGAGACCCAGTACTTC. Amino acids: CSARDQGLVGVGGETQYF.

This clonotype was detected many times. J is TRBJ2-5 and V is TRBV12-3 or TRBV12-4; 7 bases map to TRBD1. The CDR3 sequence is 13 residues long. After removal of 7 bases from V and 1 base from J, the junction contained 3 bases not matched to a gene. This CDR3 is CASKEGAQETQYF. The CDR3 DNA reads TGTGCCAGCAAAGAGGGGGCCCAAGAGACCCAGTACTTC.

V gene TRBV5-1 combines with J gene TRBJ1-5; no firm D call. V was cut by 0 bases and J by 3 bases, with 10 bases left in between. CDR3 length equals 15 residues. Germline V CDR1 and CDR2: SGHRS, YFSETQ. CDR3 in amino acids: CASSLDGADNQPQHF. CDR3 DNA sequence: TGCGCCAGCAGCTTGGACGGTGCCGACAATCAGCCCCAGCATTTT.

In this sample, this clonotype turned up a few times. The chain employs TRBV24-1 and TRBJ2-6; tentative D call: TRBD1 (5 bases). Germline V lookup: CDR1 KGHDR, CDR2 SFDVKD. There are 19 residues in the CDR3. With 3 bases removed from V and 6 bases from J, the gap between germline ends came to 23 bases. The CDR3 bases are TGTGCCACCAGTGATCAGGGTGGCGGATCTATGAGTGCGGCCAACGTCCTGACTTTC. Translating gives CATSDQGGGSMSAANVLTF.

This clonotype has a count of ten or more. The chain links TRBV10-1 to TRBJ2-7; maybe TRBD2 (5 bases). V gave up 4 bases and J gave up 1 base, with 17 bases separating them. The germline CDR1 and CDR2 sequences are WNHNN and SYGVQD (reference sequence). This CDR3 is built from 16 residues. The CDR3 loop is CASSAGSVEGSYEQYF. The CDR3 bases are TGCGCCAGCAGTGCCGGTTCGGTAGAGGGTTCCTACGAGCAGTACTTC.

This clonotype was counted many times. The chain recombines TRBV7-2 with TRBJ2-1, with 11 nucleotides matching TRBD2. The CDR3 is made up of 18 amino acids. Per the germline V gene, CDR1 is SGHTA and CDR2 is FQGNSA. V lost 5 bases to trimming and J lost 3 bases; unmatched junction nucleotides: 12. CDR3 sequence reads: CASSPSPGLAVGYNEQFF. The CDR3 DNA sequence: TGTGCCAGCAGCCCCTCCCCGGGACTAGCGGTCGGCTACAATGAGCAGTTCTTC. The complete variable domain, with remaining parts taken from reference TRBV7-2 and TRBJ2-1, reads GAGVSQSPSNKVTEKGKDVELRCDPISGHTALYWYRQSLGQGLEFLIYFQGNSAPDKSGLPSDRFSAERTGGSVSTLTIQRTQQEDSAVYLCASSPSPGLAVGYNEQFFGPGTRLTVL.

With respect to this clonotype: A much larger clone differs from this one at a single base, so this may be a read error. This sequence joins TRBV4-2 and TRBJ1-2; D is ambiguous. The CDR3 runs to 19 residues. V lost 0 bases and J 4 bases, leaving 24 bases between the germline ends. CDR1 and CDR2 (germline): LGHNA, YNFKEQ. CDR3: CASSQDGRTYLLSIYGYTF. The DNA for the CDR3 is TGTGCCAGCAGCCAAGACGGCCGCACCTACCTACTCTCTATCTATGGCTACACCTTC.

In its sample, this clonotype was seen many times. This chain connects TRBV27 to TRBJ2-1; 11 bases are a match to TRBD2. Trimming removed 1 base from V and 3 bases from J; junction bases left unmatched: 11. The CDR3 runs to 19 residues. The germline V gene has CDR1 MNHEY and CDR2 SMNVEV (reference sequence). CDR3 coding DNA: TGTGCCAGCAGTTTATTTGGGCCTAGCGGGAGGCGTAGCTACAATGAGCAGTTCTTC. Its protein product is CASSLFGPSGRRSYNEQFF.

The chain is built from TRBV3-1 and TRBJ1-1, with D perhaps TRBD1 (5 bases). The CDR3 sequence is 15 residues long. The germline V gene has CDR1 LGHDT and CDR2 YNNKEL (reference sequence). Trimming removed 0 bases from V and 4 bases from J, with 12 bases in between. CDR3 sequence: CASSQEEVGGTEAFF. The DNA of the CDR3 is TGTGCCAGCAGCCAAGAAGAGGTGGGGGGCACTGAAGCTTTCTTT.

With respect to this clonotype: This may stem from a read error, because a much larger clone lies one nucleotide away. The V call is TRBV29-1, the J call TRBJ2-7; 8 nucleotides agree with TRBD1. Trimming took 4 bases from V and 7 from J; bases not matched to a gene: 12. Germline loops: CDR1 SQVTM, CDR2 ANQGSEA. The CDR3 length is 14 residues. CDR3 sequence (DNA): TGCAGCGTTGCCCTGCAGGGGGCGATAGGGGAGCAGTACTTC. Amino acid sequence: CSVALQGAIGEQYF.

This clonotype was seen a few times. V and J are TRBV12-3 or TRBV12-4 and TRBJ1-1, with a tentative D call TRBD1 (5 bases). The CDR3 loop spans 16 amino acids. Trimming shortened V by 5 bases and J by 1 base, and 17 bases separated the two germline ends. In DNA form, the CDR3 reads TGTGCCAGCAGTCGCAATCCCAGGGAAAGGAACACTGAAGCTTTCTTT. This codes for CASSRNPRERNTEAFF.

The rearrangement uses TRBV20-1 and TRBJ1-2, with 11 bases lining up with TRBD1. CDR1 DFQATT and CDR2 SNEGSKA come from the germline V gene (reference sequence). V dropped 4 bases and J dropped 2; count of bases not matched to a gene: 3. This CDR3 is 14 amino acids long. This chain's CDR3 is CSATRDRGNYGYTF. Here the CDR3 DNA reads TGCAGTGCTACCCGGGACAGGGGGAACTATGGCTACACCTTC.

The table lists this clonotype with many counts. J is TRBJ1-1 and V is TRBV29-1, with D possibly matching TRBD1 (6 bases). The CDR3 loop spans 11 amino acids. From germline, CDR1 is SQVTM and CDR2 ANQGSEA. V lost 4 bases to trimming and J lost 6 bases, with 9 bases between them. The CDR3 spells CSVGRTAEAFF. The CDR3 nucleotides read TGCAGCGTTGGTCGGACAGCTGAAGCTTTCTTT.